This record concerns one TCR beta chain sequence. Sample-barcoded 5' priming and a J-beta primer mix drove a second PCR of roughly 7 to 11 cycles. From each sample, at least 2.5 million paired-end reads containing CDR3 were obtained. Each CDR3 protein is one row after TCRdb ran MiXCR on the 5' RACE reads. Here the sample spans about 780,000 distinct CDR3 sequences, around 68% being singletons. The CDR3 runs 13 residues. Germline V gene sequence: CDR1 SNHLY, CDR2 FYNNEI. The ends lost 7 bases at V and 8 bases at J; junction bases unmatched: 7. The data were obtained in a study of blood T cells in healthy people across ages.

This TCR came from a man aged 25-45 years in good health. The rearrangement uses TRBV2 and TRBJ2-1; TRBD1 agrees at 8 bases. The sequencing input was blood. The CDR3 DNA reads as TGTGCCAGCACTTGGACAGGGACGGATGAGCAGTTCTTC. This sequence encodes CASTWTGTDEQFF. The variable domain in full, with the rest retrieved from reference TRBV2 and TRBJ2-1, is EPEVTQTPSHQVTQMGQEVILRCVPISNHLYFYWYRQILGQKVEFLVSFYNNEISEKSEIFDDQFSVERPDGSNFTLKIRSTKLEDSAMYFCASTWTGTDEQFFGPGTRLTVL.